The T cell receptor beta chain described here comes from a study of blood T cell repertoires in COVID-19. Assay: immunoSEQ multiplex PCR; the TCRdb copy retains only in-frame clones and omits some. The sample includes about 200,000 clones, roughly 86% seen only once; the top ten take 1.5% to 2%. Germline lookup yields CDR1 MDHEN and CDR2 SYDVKM. V shed 5 bases and J shed 1 base, with 10 bases lying between them. This CDR3 is 14 amino acids long. J is TRBJ2-3 and V is TRBV28; D may be TRBD1 (6 bases). The origin of this receptor is a man aged 18 to 30 with active or convalescent COVID-19. The sequencing input was peripheral blood. CDR3 in DNA: TGTGCCAGCAGTAAGGGGGTTGGCACAGATACGCAGTATTTT. This codes for CASSKGVGTDTQYF. Complete variable domain (other parts from reference TRBV28 and TRBJ2-3): DVKVTQSSRYLVKRTGEKVFLECVQDMDHENMFWYRQDPGLGLRLIYFSYDVKMKEKGDIPEGYSVSREKKERFSLILESASTNQTSMYLCASSKGVGTDTQYFGPGTRLTVL.